This is a list of T cell receptor beta chains from one sample in a study of response to subunit inactivated influenza vaccine. TCRdb itself ran the RT-PCR reads through MiXCR, one entry per CDR3 protein. The sample yields roughly 630,000 distinct CDR3 sequences, 13% to 15% seen once. Sequenced here: PBMCs from blood, sampled 14 to 15 days before vaccination. These receptors were taken from a man aged 45-65 years who received an inactivated influenza vaccine. Both conserved end residues are part of each CDR3. D genes are given only for firm matches. Clone sizes are given selectively: once, few, many, or a class where the clone is expanded.

size	D	V	J	DNA	CDR3
-	-	TRBV7-2	TRBJ2-1	TGTGCCAGCAGCCCCCGGCGGGCCCTGAACAATGAGCAGTTCTTC	CASSPRRALNNEQFF
few	-	TRBV7-8	TRBJ2-1	TGTGCCAGCAGCGCGGCTATCGGGGTCTCCTACAATGAGCAGTTCTTC	CASSAAIGVSYNEQFF
few	TRBD2	TRBV9	TRBJ2-3	TGTGCCAGCAGCGCCCTGGCGGGGGGGACCACAGATACGCAGTATTTT	CASSALAGGTTDTQYF
many	-	TRBV12-3/TRBV12-4	TRBJ2-2	TGTGCCAGCAGAAAGACTGGCACCGGGGAGCTGTTTTTT	CASRKTGTGELFF
-	-	TRBV4-2	TRBJ1-1	TGTGCCAGCAGCCAAGAACCAGGGGATAAGAGCACTGAAGCTTTCTTT	CASSQEPGDKSTEAFF
-	TRBD2	TRBV2	TRBJ2-1	TGTGCCAGCTCTATAGCGGGAGGGAGGAATGAGCAGTTCTTC	CASSIAGGRNEQFF
-	-	TRBV29-1	TRBJ2-3	TGCAGCGTTGCCCGCAGCGGCGAAGATACGCAGTATTTT	CSVARSGEDTQYF
-	TRBD1	TRBV19	TRBJ1-2	TGTGCCAGTAGTTTACGGACAGGGAACTATGGCTACACCTTC	CASSLRTGNYGYTF
few	-	TRBV7-9	TRBJ1-4	TGTGCCAGCAGCTTATTCCAGGGGTCCGATGAAAAACTGTTTTTT	CASSLFQGSDEKLFF
few	TRBD1	TRBV5-1	TRBJ2-4	TGCGCCAGCAGCGGGACAGGGGAAAACATTCAGTACTTC	CASSGTGENIQYF
-	-	TRBV3-1	TRBJ2-5	TGTGCCAGCAGCCAAGGACAGCTTAAAGAGACCCAGTACTTC	CASSQGQLKETQYF
-	-	TRBV7-3	TRBJ2-1	TGTGCCAGCAGCTCCGCCGGGACCCCGGACAATGAGCAGTTCTTC	CASSSAGTPDNEQFF
few	TRBD2	TRBV29-1	TRBJ2-1	TGCAGCGTCCGACTAGCGGGAGTTAGTAATGAGCAGTTCTTC	CSVRLAGVSNEQFF
many	-	TRBV12-3/TRBV12-4	TRBJ2-5	TGTGCCAGCAGTCTCATCAGGGGTTTTGAGACCCAGTACTTC	CASSLIRGFETQYF
few	TRBD2	TRBV7-8	TRBJ2-7	TGTGCCAGCAGCTTAGAGGGACTAGTTTCCTACGAGCAGTACTTC	CASSLEGLVSYEQYF
-	-	TRBV4-2	TRBJ2-2	TGTGCCAGCAGCCAAGAGAACTGGGGGAAGAAGGCCGGGGAGCTGTTTTTT	CASSQENWGKKAGELFF
-	-	TRBV6-2/TRBV6-3	TRBJ1-5	TGTGCCAGCAGCGACACTAGCAATCAGCCCCAGCATTTT	CASSDTSNQPQHF
few	TRBD1	TRBV29-1	TRBJ1-2	TGCAGCGCTCGGACAGGGGGAACCTATGGCTACACCTTC	CSARTGGTYGYTF
many	-	TRBV28	TRBJ2-7	TGTGCCAGCAGCTCCTTCAGCGGACAGTTACTTTACGAGCAGTACTTC	CASSSFSGQLLYEQYF
few	-	TRBV20-1	TRBJ2-2	TGCAGTGCTAGGTCACTAGACCCGAACACCGGGGAGCTGTTTTTT	CSARSLDPNTGELFF
few	TRBD1	TRBV30	TRBJ2-7	TGTGCCTGTATCGGGACAGGGCCCTGGTACGAGCAGTACTTC	CACIGTGPWYEQYF
-	-	TRBV4-1	TRBJ2-7	TGCGCCAGCAGCCAAGGGTTTATAAGGGGCGGCTACGAGCAGTACTTC	CASSQGFIRGGYEQYF
once	TRBD2	TRBV27	TRBJ2-7	TGTGCCAGCAGTCCTCGGGGGGGGGCTGGATACGAGCAGTACTTC	CASSPRGGAGYEQYF
-	-	TRBV24-1	TRBJ2-5	TGTGCCACCGGGGGGGGCCGGGAGACCCAGTACTTC	CATGGGRETQYF
few	-	TRBV5-1	TRBJ2-2	TGCGCCAGCAGCTTGTTATCTGGCGATATCACCGGGGAGCTGTTTTTT	CASSLLSGDITGELFF
many	TRBD2	TRBV5-1	TRBJ2-3	TGCGCCAGCAGCTTGGTAGGCGGGGGACGCACAGATACGCAGTATTTT	CASSLVGGGRTDTQYF
few	-	TRBV5-6	TRBJ2-2	TGTGCCAGCAGTCATTCCACCGGGGAGCTGTTTTTT	CASSHSTGELFF
-	TRBD2	TRBV11-1	TRBJ2-1	TGTGCCAGCAGCAGACTAGCGACCTACAATGAGCAGTTCTTC	CASSRLATYNEQFF
once	TRBD2	TRBV5-1	TRBJ2-7	TGCGCCAGCAGCCCCGTCGCGGGTGGCGGGAGGTCGCCGCAGTACTTC	CASSPVAGGGRSPQYF
once	-	TRBV30	TRBJ2-7	TGTGCCTGGAGTGCCCCCGGGGTAGCTCTAACCCTTCTGGAGCAGTACTTC	CAWSAPGVALTLLEQYF
many	TRBD1	TRBV7-7	TRBJ2-5	TGTGCCAGCAGCAGAGACAGGGACGAGACCCAGTACTTC	CASSRDRDETQYF
-	-	TRBV11-2	TRBJ1-5	TGTGCCAGCAGCTTAGGACATGTCAAGGCTCAGCCCCAGCATTTT	CASSLGHVKAQPQHF
-	-	TRBV7-3	TRBJ2-1	TGTGCCAGCAGCTTATCGCTGAGTGACAATGAGCAGTTCTTC	CASSLSLSDNEQFF
few	-	TRBV18	TRBJ2-2	TGTGCCAGCTCACTCGGGGACACCAACACCGGGGAGCTGTTTTTT	CASSLGDTNTGELFF
-	TRBD2	TRBV27	TRBJ2-7	TGTGCCAGCACGCCCTTCCCGGGACTAGCGAGCTACGAGCAGTACTTC	CASTPFPGLASYEQYF
few	TRBD2	TRBV6-1	TRBJ2-7	TGTGCCAGCAGTAGAGGGACTAGCGACTCCTACGAGCAGTACTTC	CASSRGTSDSYEQYF
few	TRBD2	TRBV29-1	TRBJ2-3	TGCAGCGCGAAGAAGACTAGCGGGTTTAGCACAGATACGCAGTATTTT	CSAKKTSGFSTDTQYF
few	TRBD1	TRBV15	TRBJ2-7	TGTGCCACCAGCGGCCGGACAGGGAGCGAGCAGTACTTC	CATSGRTGSEQYF
-	-	TRBV5-1	TRBJ2-5	TGCGCCAGCAGCCCCGGGACGGCAGAGACCCAGTACTTC	CASSPGTAETQYF
many	-	TRBV5-1	TRBJ2-7	TGCGCCAGCAGCTTGGTAGAGCGGTCGTACGAGCAGTACTTC	CASSLVERSYEQYF
many	-	TRBV4-3	TRBJ1-5	TGCGCCAGCAGCCAAGGTCCGTATCAGCCCCAGCATTTT	CASSQGPYQPQHF
-	-	TRBV12-3/TRBV12-4	TRBJ1-3	TGTGCCAGCAGTTCCCGGGTTCCCTCCTCTGGAAACACCATATATTTT	CASSSRVPSSGNTIYF
few	-	TRBV7-2	TRBJ1-1	TGTGCCAGCAGACAGGTCAGGGCAGCTTTCTTT	CASRQVRAAFF
-	-	TRBV2	TRBJ2-3	TGTGCCAGCACGCCTTGGGAGACTAGCACAGATACGCAGTATTTT	CASTPWETSTDTQYF
many	TRBD1	TRBV6-2/TRBV6-3	TRBJ2-1	TGTGCCAGCAGTTTAACCGGGACAGGTCGCAATGAGCAGTTCTTC	CASSLTGTGRNEQFF
few	-	TRBV4-3	TRBJ1-4	TGCGCCAGCAGCCAAGGAGGGGTCGGTGAAAAACTGTTTTTT	CASSQGGVGEKLFF
few	-	TRBV28	TRBJ2-3	TGTGCCAGCAGTTCGATTGTCCTCACAGATACGCAGTATTTT	CASSSIVLTDTQYF
few	-	TRBV12-3/TRBV12-4	TRBJ1-3	TGTGCCAGCAGTCCCCCCCGTCGGCTTATTGGAAACACCATATATTTT	CASSPPRRLIGNTIYF
few	TRBD1	TRBV10-3	TRBJ2-7	TGTGCCATCAGTGGACAGGGTACCTACGAGCAGTACTTC	CAISGQGTYEQYF
-	-	TRBV29-1	TRBJ2-1	TGCAGCGGACGGACAGTTAACAATGAGCAGTTCTTC	CSGRTVNNEQFF
-	TRBD1	TRBV5-5	TRBJ2-7	TGTGCCAGCAGCCCACAGGGGGCCCCCTCCTACGAGCAGTACTTC	CASSPQGAPSYEQYF
few	-	TRBV12-3/TRBV12-4	TRBJ1-5	TGTGCCAGCAGTTTAGAAGGGCCAGGAACTAGGGTGAATCAGCCCCAGCATTTT	CASSLEGPGTRVNQPQHF
-	-	TRBV30	TRBJ2-3	TGTGCCTGGAGTGTGGTTAAAAACACAGATACGCAGTATTTT	CAWSVVKNTDTQYF